This is a list of T cell receptor beta chains from one sample in a study of radiotherapy plus CTLA-4 blockade in lung cancer. Some clones are missing from TCRdb's copy, which holds only in-frame ones; the method was immunoSEQ multiplex PCR. The sample lists approximately 100,000 clones; around 85% were seen once. Specimen: peripheral blood, collected from a patient treated with radiotherapy plus ipilimumab. The receptors derive from a human donor with non-small cell lung cancer that progressed on radiotherapy plus ipilimumab. Some clones in this sample may be carry-over from other donors' samples. CDR3s include the opening cysteine and the closing phenylalanine or tryptophan. A D gene is named only where the DNA matches it firmly. Not every row has a clone size; where given, it reads once, few, many or a size class.

>NA|TRBV5-4|TRBJ2-5|NA
CASSLDASRQETQYF
TGTGCCAGCAGCTTGGATGCCAGTCGGCAAGAGACCCAGTACTTC
>NA|TRBV5-1|TRBJ1-3|NA
CASSPGTLHSGNTIYF
TGCGCCAGCAGCCCGGGGACACTACACTCTGGAAACACCATATATTTT
>NA|TRBV5-1|TRBJ1-5|NA
CASSLQGNQPQHF
TGCGCCAGCAGCTTACAGGGAAATCAGCCCCAGCATTTT
>NA|TRBV7-2|TRBJ2-5|NA
CASSPTGWRETQYF
TGTGCCAGCAGCCCGACAGGTTGGAGAGAGACCCAGTACTTC
>NA|TRBV6-6|TRBJ1-2|NA
CASSYVGNYGYTF
TGTGCCAGCAGTTACGTCGGGAACTATGGCTACACCTTC
>NA|TRBV27|TRBJ2-1|NA
CASSLWAGGPSNEQFF
TGTGCCAGCAGTTTATGGGCCGGGGGCCCCTCCAATGAGCAGTTCTTC
>NA|TRBV11-2|TRBJ2-5|TRBD2
CASSGLLGGLGETQYF
TGTGCCAGCAGCGGGCTTTTGGGGGGGTTAGGGGAGACCCAGTACTTC
>NA|TRBV7-2|TRBJ2-1|NA
CASSVGGGAVEQFF
TGTGCCAGCAGCGTCGGAGGAGGGGCTGTTGAGCAGTTCTTC
>NA|TRBV9|TRBJ1-1|NA
CASSVDGARDTEAFF
TGTGCCAGCAGCGTAGACGGGGCGCGGGACACTGAAGCTTTCTTT
>NA|TRBV19|TRBJ1-6|NA
CASSFLASPLHF
TGTGCCAGTAGTTTTCTGGCTTCACCCCTCCACTTT
>NA|TRBV19|TRBJ1-5|NA
CASMLVGMNQPQHF
TGTGCCAGTATGTTGGTCGGGATGAATCAGCCCCAGCATTTT
>NA|TRBV5-1|TRBJ1-3|NA
CASSWSGTDSGNTIYF
TGCGCCAGCAGCTGGTCCGGGACGGACTCTGGAAACACCATATATTTT
>NA|TRBV4-3|TRBJ1-1|NA
CASSQGVTEAFF
TGCGCCAGCAGCCAAGGGGTCACTGAAGCTTTCTTT
>NA|TRBV5-1|TRBJ1-3|NA
CASSLETLNTIYF
TGCGCCAGCAGCTTGGAGACGCTTAACACCATATATTTT
>NA|TRBV6-1|TRBJ2-3|TRBD2
CASETFSGGTDTQYF
TGTGCCAGCGAAACCTTTAGCGGGGGCACAGATACGCAGTATTTT
>NA|TRBV5-1|TRBJ2-1|NA
CASSLDSSYNEQFF
TGCGCCAGCAGCCTGGACAGTTCCTACAATGAGCAGTTCTTC
>NA|TRBV28|TRBJ1-5|NA
CASSPRIKPQHF
TGTGCCAGCAGCCCTCGAATCAAACCCCAGCATTTT
>NA|TRBV7-6|TRBJ2-5|NA
CASSPIRGETQYF
TGTGCCAGCAGCCCTATCCGGGGGGAGACCCAGTACTTC
>NA|TRBV18|TRBJ1-2|NA
CASSTNTANYGYTF
TGTGCCAGCTCGACAAACACAGCAAACTATGGCTACACCTTC
>NA|TRBV6-5|TRBJ1-4|NA
CASSPWTDNEKLFF
TGTGCCAGCAGTCCTTGGACAGATAATGAAAAACTGTTTTTT
>NA|TRBV5-1|TRBJ1-2|NA
CASSSGAAREDGYTF
TGCGCCAGCAGCTCCGGCGCCGCGAGGGAAGATGGCTACACCTTC
>few|TRBV28|TRBJ1-2|TRBD1
CASSSGTANGYTF
TGTGCCAGCAGTTCCGGGACAGCCAATGGCTACACCTTC
>NA|TRBV6-6|TRBJ2-7|NA
CASSYVAGDEQYF
TGTGCCAGCAGTTACGTCGCCGGGGACGAGCAGTACTTC
>NA|TRBV25-1|TRBJ2-7|TRBD1
CASSRNRGREQYF
TGTGCCAGCAGTCGAAACAGGGGTCGCGAGCAGTACTTC
>NA|TRBV14|TRBJ2-1|NA
CASSSLGTYNEQFF
TGTGCCAGCAGCTCTTTGGGCACCTACAATGAGCAGTTCTTC
>NA|TRBV2|TRBJ2-5|NA
CASKGDGGETQYF
TGTGCCAGCAAGGGGGACGGGGGAGAGACCCAGTACTTC
>NA|TRBV7-3|TRBJ1-1|NA
CASSLTWRTDNTEAFF
TGTGCCAGCAGCTTAACGTGGCGGACGGATAACACTGAAGCTTTCTTT
>NA|TRBV18|TRBJ1-4|NA
CASSPLSTGNEKLFF
TGTGCCAGCTCACCACTTTCAACCGGGAATGAAAAACTGTTTTTT
>few|TRBV18|TRBJ1-5|TRBD1
CASSRDREYQPQHF
TGTGCCAGCTCACGAGACAGGGAATATCAGCCCCAGCATTTT
>NA|TRBV5-1|TRBJ2-7|TRBD1
CASSLGQGVDEQYF
TGCGCCAGCAGCTTGGGACAGGGTGTAGACGAGCAGTACTTC
>NA|TRBV4-1|TRBJ1-4|NA
CASSQPLLRNEKLFF
TGCGCCAGCAGCCAACCCCTCCTTCGTAACGAAAAACTGTTTTTT
>NA|TRBV7-2|TRBJ2-6|NA
CASRKGLANVLTF
TGTGCCAGCAGAAAGGGACTCGCCAACGTCCTGACTTTC
>NA|TRBV9|TRBJ2-2|NA
CASSVDLAERGTGELFF
TGTGCCAGCAGCGTAGATTTAGCGGAAAGGGGCACCGGGGAGCTGTTTTTT
>NA|TRBV5-1|TRBJ1-4|NA
CASSLTSPGLTNEKLFF
TGCGCCAGCAGCTTGACCAGCCCCGGACTGACTAATGAAAAACTGTTTTTT
>few|TRBV7-3|TRBJ2-2|NA
CASSWNTGELFF
TGTGCCAGCAGCTGGAACACCGGGGAGCTGTTTTTT
>NA|TRBV9|TRBJ1-4|NA
CASSATPLGGPNEKLFF
TGTGCCAGCAGCGCGACCCCATTGGGGGGCCCTAATGAAAAACTGTTTTTT